The 2 T cell receptor beta chains listed next were all sequenced from one sample in a study of blood T cell repertoires in COVID-19. This table comes from immunoSEQ multiplex PCR, and its TCRdb copy is limited to in-frame clones, with some not included. Among approximately 220,000 clones listed, roughly 84% were seen once. Sequencing was carried out using peripheral blood. Source of these receptors: a woman aged 30 to 39 who had recovered from COVID-19.

The V call is TRBV28, the J call TRBJ1-4; D perhaps matches TRBD1 (6 bases). The V gene lost 1 base and the J gene lost 7 bases, with 10 bases spanning the gap. Germline-derived CDR1 and CDR2 are MDHEN and SYDVKM. CDR3 length: 14 amino acids. CDR3 amino acids: CASSLLQGIEKLFF. The CDR3 DNA sequence: TGTGCCAGCAGTTTATTACAGGGTATTGAAAAACTGTTTTTT.

The chain employs TRBV29-1 and TRBJ2-7; 14 bases are a match to TRBD2. Looked up from germline, CDR1 is SQVTM and CDR2 is ANQGSEA. This CDR3 region has 16 residues. V lost 3 bases, J lost 2 bases, and 6 bases stayed unmatched. The CDR3 region is CSVDGTSGRYPYEQYF. CDR3 nucleotides: TGCAGCGTTGACGGGACTAGCGGGAGATATCCCTACGAGCAGTACTTC.